This is a list of T cell receptor beta chains from one sample in a study of T cells expressing NK-cell markers. TCRdb processed the 5' RACE reads again and assigns one entry to each CDR3 protein, with no DNA. Seen in this sample are 200,000 to 300,000 distinct CDR3 sequences; the ten most common clones hold 4% to 4.5%. The sample consisted of blood T cells: a sorted CD56 or NKG2C T cell subset, CD4+ or CD8+ T cells, or bulk PBMC T cells (not recorded which). These receptor sequences come from a woman aged 18-69 years in good health. Both conserved end residues are part of each CDR3.

cdr3_length j_call v_call cdr3_aa
15 TRBJ2-3 TRBV7-8 CASSFFSSRGDTQYF
17 TRBJ2-1 TRBV4-2 CASSQYTGGSLYNEQFF
12 TRBJ2-7 TRBV5-1 CASSSTAGEQYF
13 TRBJ2-7 TRBV7-9 CASSLRQSYEQYF
17 TRBJ2-5 TRBV7-2 CASSLGPAGGVGETQYF
15 TRBJ1-5 TRBV18 CASSPTVGGHQPQHF
13 TRBJ1-2 TRBV6-5 CASSYKGNYGYTF
15 TRBJ1-2 TRBV16 CASSQLTDRGQGYTF
15 TRBJ2-2 TRBV5-1 CASSLLGVGPGELFF
21 TRBJ2-4 TRBV20-1 CSARFFPRLAGGRLAKNIQYF
11 TRBJ2-7 TRBV6-2/TRBV6-3 CATGRTYEQYF
14 TRBJ1-4 TRBV6-1 CASSPQGARGKLFF
16 TRBJ2-1 TRBV20-1 CSARDPGTSVNNEQFF
15 TRBJ1-3 TRBV5-1 CASSFGGLGGNTIYF
15 TRBJ2-3 TRBV19 CASSIDPMTGDTQYF
15 TRBJ2-2 TRBV6-1 CASSDRGRNTGELFF
18 TRBJ2-7 TRBV11-1 CASSLGFSGRGVPYEQYF
15 TRBJ1-1 TRBV5-1 CASSPSSGRNTEAFF
16 TRBJ2-1 TRBV19 CASSTLPGRGYNEQFF
13 TRBJ1-2 TRBV28 CASRTGGDYGYTF
12 TRBJ2-7 TRBV3-1 CASSQVTTTQYF
15 TRBJ2-6 TRBV5-8 CASYVRFTGANVLTF
15 TRBJ2-3 TRBV7-2 CASRRRAGNPDTQYF
13 TRBJ1-1 TRBV7-2 CASSPQSSGEAFF
15 TRBJ2-3 TRBV5-1 CASSLVSTSTDTQYF
15 TRBJ1-2 TRBV6-2/TRBV6-3 CASRTGGGTNYGYTF
14 TRBJ2-1 TRBV5-1 CASSLASAYNEQFF
16 TRBJ2-4 TRBV6-1 CASRARQGIAKNIQYF
17 TRBJ2-7 TRBV5-1 CASSPNPLAGGSYEQYF
15 TRBJ1-4 TRBV7-2 CASSLVEDRREKLFF
15 TRBJ1-6 TRBV7-2 CASSPPGGVNSPLHF
15 TRBJ2-3 TRBV7-2 CASSLQPLSTDTQYF
16 TRBJ2-2 TRBV19 CASSIKGGANTGELFF
14 TRBJ2-7 TRBV5-1 CASSEQGIGHEQYF
14 TRBJ2-7 TRBV20-1 CSAPPAPRVNEQYF
15 TRBJ2-7 TRBV14 CASSQARTGVGEQYF
15 TRBJ2-7 TRBV28 CASSLGRGLPYEQYF
12 TRBJ2-4 TRBV20-1 CSARDRKNIQYF
13 TRBJ2-5 TRBV12-3/TRBV12-4 CASSASGEETQYF
11 TRBJ2-2 TRBV10-3 CARTRSGELFF
15 TRBJ2-5 TRBV7-2 CASSTNRDYQETQYF
14 TRBJ2-1 TRBV20-1 CSARDRGLHNEQFF
13 TRBJ1-2 TRBV18 CASSGGPNYGYTF
15 TRBJ2-5 TRBV7-9 CASSFLAGDQETQYF
15 TRBJ2-3 TRBV20-1 CSARDFRGSAEAQYF
15 TRBJ1-4 TRBV11-2 CASSLWGPTNEKLFF
15 TRBJ2-3 TRBV12-3/TRBV12-4 CASSNGRKQADTQYF
15 TRBJ2-1 TRBV11-2 CASSLRQGSYNEQFF
12 TRBJ1-2 TRBV10-1 CASGTGSYGYTF
13 TRBJ2-5 TRBV29-1 CSVPSRGQETQYF
13 TRBJ2-5 TRBV5-4 CASSLPSGEPQYF
14 TRBJ1-6 TRBV25-1 CASAKQPVGSPLHF
16 TRBJ2-3 TRBV4-3 CASSRGPLPSTDTQYF
15 TRBJ1-1 TRBV28 CASSNHRGGGTEAFF
15 TRBJ2-2 TRBV7-7 CASSLASGSSGELFF
16 TRBJ1-6 TRBV5-6 CASSLGSGGVNSPLHF